What follows are 29 T cell receptor beta chains derived from one specimen sequenced in a study of radiotherapy plus CTLA-4 blockade in lung cancer. The table came from immunoSEQ multiplex PCR; TCRdb's copy has only in-frame clones and leaves some out. The repertoire has more than 90,000 clones, about 83% of them found once; the top ten carry 5% to 5.5%. The specimen was peripheral blood, collected from a patient treated with radiotherapy plus ipilimumab. The receptor source for this set is a human donor with non-small cell lung cancer who had a partial response to radiotherapy plus ipilimumab.

This sequence joins TRBV6-4 and TRBJ1-6; D perhaps matches TRBD1 (6 bases). The germline V gene encodes CDR1 MRHNA and CDR2 SNTAGT. V lost 2 bases and J 7 bases, leaving 12 bases between the germline ends. The CDR3 is 15 residues long. The CDR3 sequence is CASSDGGGGNSPLHF. CDR3 in DNA: TGTGCCAGCAGTGACGGAGGGGGGGGCAATTCACCCCTCCACTTT.

The V gene is TRBV14, the J gene TRBJ2-2, with 8 bases fitting TRBD1. The CDR3 is made up of 15 amino acids. Unmatched junction bases numbered 2, after V lost 2 bases and J lost 3 bases. Germline CDR1 reads SGHDN; CDR2 reads FVKESK. The CDR3 DNA follows: TGTGCCAGCAGCCAAAACAGGGGGGACACCGGGGAGCTGTTTTTT. Amino acid sequence: CASSQNRGDTGELFF.

The chain has TRBV6-1 and TRBJ2-1, with 12 nucleotides matching TRBD2. From germline, CDR1 is MNHNS and CDR2 SASEGT. The V gene end was trimmed by 4 bases and the J gene end by 5 bases; junction bases not matched to a gene: 3. The CDR3 is made up of 15 amino acids. The CDR3, as DNA: TGTGCCAGCAGTGCCTGGACTAGCGGGGACAATGAGCAGTTCTTC. It translates to CASSAWTSGDNEQFF.

The CDR3 coding sequence is TGTGCCAGCAGTTATGCCCGATGGAGCACTGAAGCTTTCTTT. Translation gives CASSYARWSTEAFF. The V call is TRBV6-1, the J call TRBJ1-1; no firm D call. This CDR3 is built from 14 residues. The V and J ends lost 5 bases and 4 bases respectively, with 14 bases between them. The germline gives CDR1 MNHNS, CDR2 SASEGT.

The V and J genes are TRBV19 and TRBJ2-3, with 7 bases that match TRBD1. From germline, CDR1 is LNHDA and CDR2 SQIVND (reference sequence). Trimming took 5 bases from V and 2 from J; bases not matched to a gene: 7. The CDR3 runs to 15 residues. CDR3 in DNA: TGTGCCAGTAGTTCCGGACAGGTGGTCACAGATACGCAGTATTTT. Translation: CASSSGQVVTDTQYF.

The chain uses TRBV18 and TRBJ2-5; TRBD1 is a possible D gene (7 bases). Deletions cut 6 bases from V and 4 bases from J, with 18 bases between. The CDR3 totals 15 residues. Germline lookup yields CDR1 KGHSH and CDR2 LQKENI. CDR3 protein: CASSPLEGAGETQYF. Written as DNA, the CDR3 is TGTGCCAGCTCCCCCCTGGAGGGGGCGGGAGAGACCCAGTACTTC.

The chain is built from TRBV11-2 and TRBJ1-5, with D uncertain. Germline assignment: CDR1 SGHAT and CDR2 FQNNGV. The V gene lost 7 bases and the J gene lost 3 bases, with 10 bases spanning the gap. The CDR3 totals 13 residues. The CDR3 here is CASTSGLNQPQHF. CDR3 nucleotides: TGTGCCAGCACCTCCGGACTCAATCAGCCCCAGCATTTT.

The chain combines TRBV6-6 with TRBJ1-2; no clear D gene. The CDR3 loop spans 14 amino acids. Trimming cost V 4 bases and J 7 bases, with 16 bases left between them. Germline V CDR1 and CDR2: MNHNY, SVGAGI (reference sequence). The DNA for the CDR3 is TGTGCCAGCAGTTCGGACTTGGTGGAACGTGGCTACACCTTC. As protein: CASSSDLVERGYTF.

The genes are TRBV5-4 and TRBJ2-2; the D gene is possibly TRBD1 (6 bases). This CDR3 region has 16 residues. V was clipped by 0 bases and J by 6 bases, with 15 bases between them. CDR1 SGHNT and CDR2 YYREEE come from the germline V gene (reference sequence). This chain's CDR3 is CASSLGRAGAAGELFF. In DNA form, the CDR3 reads TGTGCCAGCAGCTTGGGTAGGGCAGGGGCGGCCGGGGAGCTGTTTTTT.

The chain joins TRBV2 to TRBJ2-7, with 8 positions matching TRBD2. The CDR3 spans 15 residues. V was pared by 6 bases and J by 6 bases, with 13 bases of the junction left unmatched. CDR1 SNHLY and CDR2 FYNNEI come from the germline V gene. CDR3 DNA: TGTGCCAGCAGGAGGGATTCCGGGGGGGGCGGCGAGCAGTACGTC. This gives the protein CASRRDSGGGGEQYV.

This clone has a single count. This chain connects TRBV19 to TRBJ1-1; the D is unclear. Germline CDR1 reads LNHDA; CDR2 reads SQIVND (reference sequence). The CDR3 covers 12 residues. The V end lost 3 bases, the J end lost 9 bases, and 11 bases lay between the germline ends. The CDR3 coding sequence is TGTGCCAGTAGTATTGAGGGCGCGAAAGCTTTCTTT. Translating gives CASSIEGAKAFF.

The chain recombines TRBV4-3 with TRBJ2-5; 9 bases line up with TRBD1. The CDR3 contains 15 residues. After removal of 2 bases from V and 8 bases from J, the junction contained 9 bases not matched to a gene. CDR1 and CDR2 (germline): LGHNA, YSLEER. The CDR3: CASSQYRDRDRTQYF. Here the CDR3 DNA reads TGCGCCAGCAGCCAATATAGGGACAGGGATAGAACCCAGTACTTC.

This rearrangement joins TRBV10-3 to TRBJ2-5, with a possible D match to TRBD1 (6 bases). The V end lost 4 bases, the J end lost 2 bases, and 8 bases lay between the germline ends. CDR1 and CDR2 from the germline V gene are ENHRY and SYGVKD. The CDR3 is 13 residues long. CDR3 protein: CAISAGQQETQYF. The CDR3 DNA sequence: TGTGCCATCAGTGCTGGACAGCAAGAGACCCAGTACTTC.

This clone was seen just once. This sequence joins TRBV28 and TRBJ2-6; 7 bases align to TRBD1. The V segment lost 1 base and the J segment 4 bases; nucleotides outside the gene matches: 4. Per the germline V gene, CDR1 is MDHEN and CDR2 is SYDVKM. The length of the CDR3 is 16 residues. CDR3 in amino acids: CASSLFTGAGANVLTF. For the CDR3, the DNA is TGTGCCAGCAGTTTATTTACAGGGGCAGGGGCCAACGTCCTGACTTTC. The full variable domain, with the rest looked up from reference TRBV28 and TRBJ2-6, is DVKVTQSSRYLVKRTGEKVFLECVQDMDHENMFWYRQDPGLGLRLIYFSYDVKMKEKGDIPEGYSVSREKKERFSLILESASTNQTSMYLCASSLFTGAGANVLTFGAGSRLTVL.

This clone was observed a few times. This chain connects TRBV28 to TRBJ1-5; TRBD1 might be the D (5 bases). The V end lost 2 bases, the J end lost 4 bases, and 15 bases lay between the germline ends. The germline V gene has CDR1 MDHEN and CDR2 SYDVKM. This CDR3 spans 16 amino acids. The CDR3 loop is CASSLISGKENQPQHF. As DNA, the CDR3 is TGTGCCAGCAGTTTAATCTCAGGGAAAGAGAATCAGCCCCAGCATTTT.

The rearrangement links TRBV28 to TRBJ2-5; tentative D call: TRBD2 (5 bases). The J call may be incorrect, as the DNA end agrees better with TRBJ2-7. There are 14 residues in the CDR3. Germline V lookup: CDR1 MDHEN, CDR2 SYDVKM. The CDR3 nucleotides read TGTGCCAGCAGGGACTCAAGGAGCTCCTACGAGCAGTACTTC. Protein sequence: CASRDSRSSYEQYF.

The V call is TRBV9, the J call TRBJ1-3, with 7 bases aligning to TRBD1. CDR3 size: 18 residues. Germline loops: CDR1 SGDLS, CDR2 YYNGEE. Trimming cost V 1 base and J 4 bases; bases outside gene matches: 14. CDR3 sequence (DNA): TGTGCCAGCAGCGTACTACCTGCCCCAAGGGGGCACGGAAACACCATATATTTT. Translating gives CASSVLPAPRGHGNTIYF.

This clone occurred a few times. V usage is TRBV6-1 and J usage is TRBJ2-1; 9 positions match TRBD2. Germline values: CDR1 MNHNS, CDR2 SASEGT. The trim removed 1 base at V and 6 bases at J, leaving 10 bases unmatched. The CDR3 loop spans 17 amino acids. This chain's CDR3 is CASSEEGSGRASNEQFF. CDR3 in DNA: TGTGCCAGCAGTGAAGAGGGTAGCGGGAGAGCGTCCAATGAGCAGTTCTTC.

J is TRBJ2-2 and V is TRBV6-1; unclear D gene. The germline CDR1 and CDR2 sequences are MNHNS and SASEGT. The V end was cut by 2 bases, the J end by 1 base, with 8 bases between. The CDR3 is made up of 15 amino acids. CDR3 DNA: TGTGCCAGCAGTGAACGTACGGGGAACACCGGGGAGCTGTTTTTT. This gives the protein CASSERTGNTGELFF.

The rearrangement links TRBV6-1 to TRBJ1-2; D unclear. CDR1 is MNHNS and CDR2 is SASEGT in the germline V gene. The CDR3 has 16 residues. V was shortened by 3 bases and J by 4 bases, with 18 bases between the two germline ends. CDR3 region: CASSEFDGETLYGYTF. In DNA form, the CDR3 reads TGTGCCAGCAGTGAGTTCGACGGAGAAACCCTCTATGGCTACACCTTC.

Only one count was recorded for this clone. V is TRBV6-1 and J is TRBJ2-3; no definite D call. The CDR3 extends over 14 amino acids. Trimming took off 5 bases at V and 3 bases at J, with 12 bases between the two ends. CDR1 and CDR2 (germline): MNHNS, SASEGT. The CDR3 here is CASSPTLGTDTQYF. CDR3 bases: TGTGCCAGCAGTCCGACCCTAGGAACAGATACGCAGTATTTT.

J is TRBJ2-1 and V is TRBV2; D possibly corresponds to TRBD1 (6 bases). The V and J ends lost 2 bases and 3 bases respectively, with 11 bases between them. The CDR3 is 15 residues long. Germline V gene lookup returns CDR1 SNHLY and CDR2 FYNNEI. The CDR3 nucleotides read TGTGCCAGCAGTGAAAATGGACAGTACTACAATGAGCAGTTCTTC. Protein: CASSENGQYYNEQFF.

The chain couples TRBV29-1 to TRBJ2-1; TRBD1 matches 10 bases. Trimming cost V 5 bases and J 8 bases; bases outside gene matches: 6. This CDR3 region has 13 residues. Germline assignment: CDR1 SQVTM and CDR2 ANQGSEA. The CDR3 here is CSVLGQGSDEQFF. The CDR3 bases are TGCAGCGTTCTGGGACAGGGGTCCGATGAGCAGTTCTTC.

The V call is TRBV5-4, the J call TRBJ2-1; a weak D match, TRBD1 (5 bases). This CDR3 is 15 amino acids long. Germline CDR1 SGHNT, CDR2 YYREEE (reference sequence). Trimming removed 0 bases from V and 5 bases from J, with 12 bases in between. The CDR3 protein is CASSLGGPGNNEQFF. In DNA form, the CDR3 reads TGTGCCAGCAGCTTGGGAGGACCAGGGAACAATGAGCAGTTCTTC.

The genes are TRBV6-1 and TRBJ2-7; 12 bases align to TRBD1. CDR1 MNHNS and CDR2 SASEGT come from the germline V gene. Germline trimming cut 6 bases from V and 3 bases from J; bases unmatched to any gene: 3. CDR3 length: 14 residues. This CDR3 reads CASRGTGGLYEQYF. The CDR3 coding sequence is TGTGCCAGCAGGGGGACAGGGGGCCTCTACGAGCAGTACTTC.

The chain has TRBV7-2 and TRBJ2-1, with 8 bases matching TRBD2. The ends lost 5 bases at V and 8 bases at J; junction bases unmatched: 14. The CDR3 loop spans 16 amino acids. Germline V gene data show CDR1 as SGHTA and CDR2 as FQGNSA. The CDR3 here is CASSRLAGRDSYEQFF. The CDR3 nucleotides read TGTGCCAGCAGCAGATTAGCGGGGCGCGACTCCTATGAGCAGTTCTTC.

The rearrangement links TRBV5-1 to TRBJ1-3; 10 nucleotides agree with TRBD1. Unmatched junction bases numbered 8, after V lost 1 base and J lost 4 bases. The CDR3 runs to 17 residues. Looked up from germline, CDR1 is SGHRS and CDR2 is YFSETQ. CDR3 sequence (DNA): TGCGCCAGCAGCTTGATCGGGGGACAGGGGCCCGGAAACACCATATATTTT. Its protein product is CASSLIGGQGPGNTIYF.

This chain connects TRBV10-3 to TRBJ2-1; 10 nucleotides agree with TRBD1. The CDR3 length is 14 residues. Germline trimming cut 6 bases from V and 7 bases from J; bases unmatched to any gene: 6. Germline V CDR1 and CDR2: ENHRY, SYGVKD. The CDR3 loop is CAISRQGAVNEQFF. The CDR3 nucleotides read TGTGCCATCAGCAGACAGGGGGCGGTGAATGAGCAGTTCTTC.

This chain connects TRBV27 to TRBJ2-7; D is possibly TRBD1 (6 bases). V shed 3 bases and J shed 6 bases, with 15 bases lying between them. CDR1 MNHEY and CDR2 SMNVEV come from the germline V gene (reference sequence). The CDR3 spans 14 residues. CDR3 amino acids: CASSFLPDSPEQYF. CDR3 nucleotide sequence: TGTGCCAGCAGTTTTCTTCCGGACAGCCCCGAGCAGTACTTC.